This TCR beta chain originates from a study of naive and memory T cell subsets. Findings and limits, study-wide: TCR transcript changes with activation or differentiation may affect this RNA method.

The germline V gene has CDR1 WNHNN and CDR2 SYGVQD (reference sequence). The CDR3 is made up of 12 amino acids. J was trimmed by 2 bases and V by 10 bases; bases with no gene match: 5. Whole blood, approximately 2.3 ml, came from adult healthy volunteers. A UMI-containing oligonucleotide was joined by 3' ligation to the TCR cDNA template. A word on this clonotype: Antigen specificity is unknown.

For blood and skin samples, reverse transcription used TCR alpha and beta constant primers. Amplification of ligated cDNA took four PCR rounds with SP2 and nested alpha and beta constant primers. TCRdb passed the 5' RACE reads through MiXCR, listing each CDR3 protein once. The table records more than 20,000 distinct CDR3 sequences, around 21% of them present only once. The TCR comes from a female donor in good health. The chain combines TRBV10-1 with TRBJ2-7; 7 bases are a match to TRBD1. DNA for the CDR3: TGCGCCACCGCGGACAGGCCCTACGAGCAGTACTTC. Its translation: CATADRPYEQYF.